These T cell receptor beta chains were read from a single sample in a study of blood T cell repertoires in COVID-19. The table came from immunoSEQ multiplex PCR; TCRdb's copy has only in-frame clones and leaves some out. The table has some 200,000 clones, 76% seen once. The specimen sequenced was peripheral blood. Source of these receptors: a woman aged 50 to 65 with active or convalescent COVID-19. The CDR3 runs from the conserved cysteine through the conserved F or W. A D gene is named only where the DNA matches it firmly. For some rows the clone size is stated as once, few or many, or as a class when expanded; others skip it.

TRBJ2-1,TRBV7-2,.,.,15,TGTGCCAGCAGAATCCGGTCGTCGTCCTACAATGAGCAGTTCTTC,CASRIRSSSYNEQFF
TRBJ2-7,TRBV7-2,.,.,15,TGTGCCAGCAGCTTGGGGAGTGGAGGGTCCTACGAGCAGTACTTC,CASSLGSGGSYEQYF
TRBJ2-5,TRBV3-1/TRBV3-2,once,.,17,TGTGCCAGCAGCCAAGATTCTAGTGCGGAAAAAATGAAGACCCAGTACTTC,CASSQDSSAEKMKTQYF
TRBJ1-1,TRBV7-2,.,TRBD1,16,TGTGCCAGCAGCTTATTCCCGACAGGGGAAAACACTGAAGCTTTCTTT,CASSLFPTGENTEAFF
TRBJ1-1,TRBV29-1,.,.,12,TGCAGCGTTGGGGGGGGTAACACTGAAGCTTTCTTT,CSVGGGNTEAFF
TRBJ2-7,TRBV7-2,.,.,14,TGTGCCAGCAGCTTTGAGGGGGTCACCTACGAGCAGTACTTC,CASSFEGVTYEQYF
TRBJ1-5,TRBV28,.,.,16,TGTGCCAGCAGTTTATTAGGGACACCTAGGAATCAGCCCCAGCATTTT,CASSLLGTPRNQPQHF
TRBJ1-6,TRBV5-4,.,.,17,TGTGCCAGCAGCGTTGGCTCCAGGGGAAATCTACCTTCACCCCTCCACTTT,CASSVGSRGNLPSPLHF
TRBJ2-7,TRBV29-1,.,TRBD1,13,TGCAGCTCGCAAGGGACAGGGTTGAACGAGCAGTACTTC,CSSQGTGLNEQYF
TRBJ2-3,TRBV3-1/TRBV3-2,.,TRBD1,19,TGTGCCAGCAGCCAAGATTCTAAGGGGGCGAAAGTCTGGACAGATACGCAGTATTTT,CASSQDSKGAKVWTDTQYF
TRBJ2-3,TRBV5-5,.,TRBD2,16,TGTGCCAGCAGCTTAGTGAGCGGGGGGCCCACAGATACGCAGTATTTT,CASSLVSGGPTDTQYF
TRBJ2-7,TRBV6-5,.,TRBD1,14,TGTGCCAGCAGTCCGGGACAGAGAAGCTACGAGCAGTACTTC,CASSPGQRSYEQYF
TRBJ1-4,TRBV30,once,.,12,TGTGCCTGGAGTAGAGAGGTTGAAAAACTGTTTTTT,CAWSREVEKLFF
TRBJ2-7,TRBV30,.,.,21,TGTGCCTGGAGTGTCCCCCTCGCGTGGCGAGATGGGCTAGCGAGGACCTACGAGCAGTACTTC,CAWSVPLAWRDGLARTYEQYF
TRBJ2-3,TRBV11-2,few,TRBD1,14,TGTGCCAGCAGCTTAGCCCAGGGGGCACATACGCAGTATTTT,CASSLAQGAHTQYF
TRBJ1-2,TRBV7-2,.,TRBD1,13,TGTGCCAGCAGCGTGACAGGGGACTATGGCTACACCTTC,CASSVTGDYGYTF
TRBJ2-5,TRBV2,few,.,13,TGTGCCAGCACCCAAGGGGTCCAAGAGACCCAGTACTTC,CASTQGVQETQYF